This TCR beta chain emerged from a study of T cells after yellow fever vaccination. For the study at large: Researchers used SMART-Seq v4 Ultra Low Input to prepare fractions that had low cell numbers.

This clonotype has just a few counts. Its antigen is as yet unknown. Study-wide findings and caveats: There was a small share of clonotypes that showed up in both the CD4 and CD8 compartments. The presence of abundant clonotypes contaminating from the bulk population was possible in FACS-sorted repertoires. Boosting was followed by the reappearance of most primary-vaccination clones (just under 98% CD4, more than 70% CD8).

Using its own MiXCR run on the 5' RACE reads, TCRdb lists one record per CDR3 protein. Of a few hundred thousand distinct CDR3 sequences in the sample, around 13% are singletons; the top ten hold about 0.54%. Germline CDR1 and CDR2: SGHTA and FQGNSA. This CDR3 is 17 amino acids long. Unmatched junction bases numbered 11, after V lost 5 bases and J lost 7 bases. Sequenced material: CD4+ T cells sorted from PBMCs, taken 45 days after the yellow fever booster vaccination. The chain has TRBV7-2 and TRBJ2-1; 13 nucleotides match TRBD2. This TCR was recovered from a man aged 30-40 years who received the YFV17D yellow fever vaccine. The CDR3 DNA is TGTGCCAGCAGCCCCCCCGGACTAGCGGGAGACGAGAATGAGCAGTTCTTC. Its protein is CASSPPGLAGDENEQFF.